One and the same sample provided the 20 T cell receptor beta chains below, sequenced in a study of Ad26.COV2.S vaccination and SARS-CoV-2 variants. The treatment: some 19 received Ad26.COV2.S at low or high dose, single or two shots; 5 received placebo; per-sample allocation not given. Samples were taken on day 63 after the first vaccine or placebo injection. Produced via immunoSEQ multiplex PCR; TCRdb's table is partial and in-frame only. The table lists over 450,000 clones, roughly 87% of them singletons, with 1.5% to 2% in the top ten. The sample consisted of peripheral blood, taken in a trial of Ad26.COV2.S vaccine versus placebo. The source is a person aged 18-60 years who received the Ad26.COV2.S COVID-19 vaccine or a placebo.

The CDR3 coding sequence is TGTGCCTCAACTCCGGGCCCCGGGTCTGAAGCTTTCTTT. Protein product: CASTPGPGSEAFF. The chain uses TRBV19 and TRBJ1-1; D call uncertain. V was cut by 11 bases and J by 6 bases, with 19 bases left in between. Germline V gene lookup returns CDR1 LNHDA and CDR2 SQIVND (reference sequence). This CDR3 region has 13 residues.

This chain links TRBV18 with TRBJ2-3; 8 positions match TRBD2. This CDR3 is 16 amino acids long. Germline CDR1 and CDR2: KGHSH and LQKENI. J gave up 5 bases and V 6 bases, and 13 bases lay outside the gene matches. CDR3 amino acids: CASSLLGGGPEDTQYF. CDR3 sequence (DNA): TGTGCCAGCTCCCTGCTGGGCGGGGGGCCCGAAGATACGCAGTATTTT.

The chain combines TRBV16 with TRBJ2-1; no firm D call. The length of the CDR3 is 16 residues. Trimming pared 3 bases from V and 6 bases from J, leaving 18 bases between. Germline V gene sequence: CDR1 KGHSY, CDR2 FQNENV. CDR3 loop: CASSHSFPAIPNEQFF. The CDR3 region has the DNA TGTGCCAGCAGCCATTCTTTCCCCGCCATTCCCAATGAGCAGTTCTTC.

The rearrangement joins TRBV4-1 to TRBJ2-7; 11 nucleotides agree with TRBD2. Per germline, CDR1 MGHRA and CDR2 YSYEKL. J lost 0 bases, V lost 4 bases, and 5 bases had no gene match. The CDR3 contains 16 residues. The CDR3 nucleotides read TGCGCCAGCAGCCGGGGACTAGCGGCCGGCTCCTACGAGCAGTACTTC. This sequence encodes CASSRGLAAGSYEQYF.

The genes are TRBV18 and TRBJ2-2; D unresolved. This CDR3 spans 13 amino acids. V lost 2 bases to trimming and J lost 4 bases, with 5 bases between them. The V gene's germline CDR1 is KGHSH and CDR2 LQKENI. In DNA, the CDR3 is TGTGCCAGCTCACCAGGACGCACCGGGGAGCTGTTTTTT. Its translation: CASSPGRTGELFF.

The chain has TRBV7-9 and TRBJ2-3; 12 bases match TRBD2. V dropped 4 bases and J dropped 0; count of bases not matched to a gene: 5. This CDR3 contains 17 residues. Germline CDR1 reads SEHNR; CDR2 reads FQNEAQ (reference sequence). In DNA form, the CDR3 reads TGTGCCAGCAGCTCGCCCGGGACTAGCGGGAGCACAGATACGCAGTATTTT. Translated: CASSSPGTSGSTDTQYF.

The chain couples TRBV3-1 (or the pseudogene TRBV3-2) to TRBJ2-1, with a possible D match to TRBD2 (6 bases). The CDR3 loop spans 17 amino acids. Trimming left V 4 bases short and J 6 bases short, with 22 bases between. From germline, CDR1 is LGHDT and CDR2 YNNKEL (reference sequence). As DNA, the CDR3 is TGTGCCAGCAGCCCTTCAGCGGGCCGTGGGGCTCGCAATGAGCAGTTCTTC. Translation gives CASSPSAGRGARNEQFF.

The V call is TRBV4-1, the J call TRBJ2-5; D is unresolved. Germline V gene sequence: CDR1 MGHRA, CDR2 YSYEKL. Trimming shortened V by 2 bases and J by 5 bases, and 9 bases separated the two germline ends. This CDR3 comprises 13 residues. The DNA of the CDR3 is TGCGCCAGCAGCCAAACGGTGGGGGAGACCCAGTACTTC. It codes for CASSQTVGETQYF.

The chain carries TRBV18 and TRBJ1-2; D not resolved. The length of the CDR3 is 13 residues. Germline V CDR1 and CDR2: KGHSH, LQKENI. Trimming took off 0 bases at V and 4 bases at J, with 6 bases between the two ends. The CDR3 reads CASSPPSRYGYTF. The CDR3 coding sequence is TGTGCCAGCTCACCACCGAGCCGCTATGGCTACACCTTC.

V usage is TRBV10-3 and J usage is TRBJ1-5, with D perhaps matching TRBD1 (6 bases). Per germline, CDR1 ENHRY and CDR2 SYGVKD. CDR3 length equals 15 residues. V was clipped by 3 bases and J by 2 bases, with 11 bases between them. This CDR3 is CAISDGGGGNQPQHF. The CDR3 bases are TGTGCCATCAGTGATGGAGGGGGAGGCAATCAGCCCCAGCATTTT.

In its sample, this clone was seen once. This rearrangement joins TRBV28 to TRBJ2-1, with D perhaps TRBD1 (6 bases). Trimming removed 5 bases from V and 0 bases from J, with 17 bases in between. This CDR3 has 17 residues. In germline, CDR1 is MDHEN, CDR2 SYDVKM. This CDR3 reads CASSPNDRRYSYNEQFF. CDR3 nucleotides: TGTGCCAGCAGTCCTAACGACAGGCGCTACTCCTACAATGAGCAGTTCTTC.

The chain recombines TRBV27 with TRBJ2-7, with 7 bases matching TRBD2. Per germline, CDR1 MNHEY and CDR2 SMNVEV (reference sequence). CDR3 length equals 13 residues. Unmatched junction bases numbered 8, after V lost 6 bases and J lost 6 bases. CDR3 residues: CASSPGRVREQYF. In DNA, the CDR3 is TGTGCCAGCAGCCCGGGGAGGGTGCGCGAGCAGTACTTC.

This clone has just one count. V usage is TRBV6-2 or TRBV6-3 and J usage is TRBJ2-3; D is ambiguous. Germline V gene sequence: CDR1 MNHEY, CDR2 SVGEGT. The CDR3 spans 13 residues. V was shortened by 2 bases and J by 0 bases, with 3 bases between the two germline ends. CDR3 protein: CASSYVSTDTQYF. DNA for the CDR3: TGTGCCAGCAGTTACGTTAGCACAGATACGCAGTATTTT.

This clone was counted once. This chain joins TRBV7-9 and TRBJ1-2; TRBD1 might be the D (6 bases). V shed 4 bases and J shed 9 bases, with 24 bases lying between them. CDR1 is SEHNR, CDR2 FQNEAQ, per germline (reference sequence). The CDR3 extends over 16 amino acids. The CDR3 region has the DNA TGTGCCAGCAGCTCCCATCCACAGGGACCCGGGGATCGCTACACCTTC. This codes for CASSSHPQGPGDRYTF. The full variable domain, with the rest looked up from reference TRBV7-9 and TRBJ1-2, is DTGVSQNPRHKITKRGQNVTFRCDPISEHNRLYWYRQTLGQGPEFLTYFQNEAQLEKSRLLSDRFSAERPKGSFSTLEIQRTEQGDSAMYLCASSSHPQGPGDRYTFGSGTRLTVV.

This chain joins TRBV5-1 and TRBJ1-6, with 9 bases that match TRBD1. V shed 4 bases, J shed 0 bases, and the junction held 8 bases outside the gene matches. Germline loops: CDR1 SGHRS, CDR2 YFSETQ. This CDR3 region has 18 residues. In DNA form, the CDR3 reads TGCGCCAGCAGCAGGACAGGGGAAAGGAGCTCCTATAATTCACCCCTCCACTTT. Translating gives CASSRTGERSSYNSPLHF. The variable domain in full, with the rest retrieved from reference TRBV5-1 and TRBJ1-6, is KAGVTQTPRYLIKTRGQQVTLSCSPISGHRSVSWYQQTPGQGLQFLFEYFSETQRNKGNFPGRFSGRQFSNSRSEMNVSTLELGDSALYLCASSRTGERSSYNSPLHFGNGTRLTVT.

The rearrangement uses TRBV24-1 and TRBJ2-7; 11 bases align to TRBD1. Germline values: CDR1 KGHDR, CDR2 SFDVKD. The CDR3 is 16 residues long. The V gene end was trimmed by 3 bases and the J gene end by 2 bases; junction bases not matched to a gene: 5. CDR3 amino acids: CATSDGQGAGPYEQYF. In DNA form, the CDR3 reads TGTGCCACCAGTGATGGACAGGGGGCCGGGCCCTACGAGCAGTACTTC.

CDR3 in amino acids: CASSDRTGGITEAFF. CDR3 DNA sequence: TGTGCCAGCAGTGACCGGACAGGGGGCATCACTGAAGCTTTCTTT. This chain uses TRBV6-1 with TRBJ1-1, with 11 bases aligning to TRBD1. The CDR3 sequence is 15 residues long. Germline V lookup: CDR1 MNHNS, CDR2 SASEGT. With V trimmed by 3 bases and J by 4 bases, 4 bases remained unmatched.

The CDR3 coding sequence is TGTGCCAGCAGCGTAGCAGGGGCGCGCACAGATACGCAGTATTTT. Its protein is CASSVAGARTDTQYF. V is TRBV9 and J is TRBJ2-3, with D possibly TRBD1 on 6 matching bases. This CDR3 is 15 amino acids long. The germline V gene has CDR1 SGDLS and CDR2 YYNGEE. Trimming took off 0 bases at V and 1 base at J, with 9 bases between the two ends.

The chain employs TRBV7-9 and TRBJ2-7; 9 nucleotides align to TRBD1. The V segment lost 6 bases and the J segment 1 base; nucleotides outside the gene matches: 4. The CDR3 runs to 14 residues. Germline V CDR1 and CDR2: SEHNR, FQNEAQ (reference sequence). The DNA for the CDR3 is TGTGCCAGCAGGCGGACAGGGGAATCCTACGAGCAGTACTTC. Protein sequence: CASRRTGESYEQYF. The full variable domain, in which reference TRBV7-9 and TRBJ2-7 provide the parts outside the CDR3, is DTGVSQNPRHKITKRGQNVTFRCDPISEHNRLYWYRQTLGQGPEFLTYFQNEAQLEKSRLLSDRFSAERPKGSFSTLEIQRTEQGDSAMYLCASRRTGESYEQYFGPGTRLTVT.

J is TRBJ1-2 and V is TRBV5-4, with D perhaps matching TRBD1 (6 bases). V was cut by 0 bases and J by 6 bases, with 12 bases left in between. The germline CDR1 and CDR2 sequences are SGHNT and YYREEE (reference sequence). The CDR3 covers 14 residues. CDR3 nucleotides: TGTGCCAGCAGCTTGGGAGGGGGGCATAATGGCTACACCTTC. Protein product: CASSLGGGHNGYTF.